These T cell receptor beta chains were read from a single sample in a study of metastatic and nonmetastatic thyroid tumors. TCRdb reassembled clones from the PCR reads with MiXCR. The data hold 13,000 or so clones, with about 25% observed a single time. The sequenced sample was blood. These receptors were collected from a male donor with papillary thyroid cancer or a benign thyroid nodule (not recorded which). Some clones in this sample may be carry-over from other donors' samples. Both conserved end residues are part of each CDR3. Size is omitted from some rows. Given values are once, few, many or a class for expanded clones.

TRBJ2-2,many,TRBV29-1,CSVDTGGSNTGELFF
TRBJ2-3,medium-sized,TRBV6-4,CASSEGESTDTQYF
TRBJ2-3,few,TRBV6-2/TRBV6-3,CASSQGADTDTQYF
TRBJ2-1,medium-sized,TRBV6-1,CASSRSAGAYNEQFF
TRBJ2-1,.,TRBV28,CASSPRDSEYNEQFF
TRBJ2-6,.,TRBV6-1,CASCLIPRGGANVLTF
TRBJ2-7,.,TRBV7-9,CASSAGRGTEQYF
TRBJ1-3,.,TRBV4-1,CASSQGPLSGNTIYF
TRBJ1-2,.,TRBV2,CASSGQGVYYGYTF
TRBJ2-7,.,TRBV7-2,CASSLRLAGGEQYF
TRBJ2-7,.,TRBV28,CASSYPGQDMQYF